Presented here are 7 T cell receptor beta chains from one specimen sequenced in a study of blood T cells in healthy people across ages. Alongside a J-beta primer mix, a sample-barcoded 5' primer served in a second PCR lasting about 7 to 11 cycles. Each CDR3 protein is one row after TCRdb ran MiXCR on the 5' RACE reads. Of roughly 700,000 distinct CDR3 sequences in the sample, around 25% were seen once. This sample was shared with a second study, whose subject was T cells of mothers and their children.

Sequenced sample: blood. These receptors came from a boy aged 10-17 years in good health.

In this sample, this clonotype turned up a few times. The chain couples TRBV29-1 to TRBJ1-2; D unresolved. The CDR3 runs to 16 residues. Germline assignment: CDR1 SQVTM and CDR2 ANQGSEA. Trimming removed 3 bases from V and 7 bases from J, with 24 bases in between. CDR3 in amino acids: CSVEDPSGLEWSGYTF. CDR3 sequence (DNA): TGCAGCGTTGAGGATCCCTCCGGACTGGAATGGAGTGGCTACACCTTC.

This clonotype appeared many times. The chain carries TRBV12-3 or TRBV12-4 and TRBJ2-5, with D maybe TRBD2 (6 bases). The length of the CDR3 is 16 residues. Between the trimmed V and J ends, which lost 1 base and 0 bases, there was a span of 12 bases. The CDR3 DNA follows: TGTGCCAGCAGTTTAGAACTAGCTTGGTACCAAGAGACCCAGTACTTC. Its protein product is CASSLELAWYQETQYF.

The V call is TRBV5-1, the J call TRBJ2-3; TRBD2 matches 10 bases. J was trimmed by 2 bases and V by 0 bases; bases with no gene match: 9. CDR1 and CDR2 from the germline V gene are SGHRS and YFSETQ. This CDR3 has 18 residues. The CDR3 sequence: CASSLGRTSGEITDTQYF. CDR3 coding DNA: TGCGCCAGCAGCTTGGGGCGGACTAGCGGAGAAATCACAGATACGCAGTATTTT.

The V gene is TRBV28, the J gene TRBJ2-5; the D gene is possibly TRBD2 (5 bases). Judging by the DNA end, TRBJ2-1 fits better; the J call may be wrong. The CDR3 has 16 amino acids. Germline values: CDR1 MDHEN, CDR2 SYDVKM. CDR3 coding DNA: TGTGCCAGCATTGGTTCAGCGGCCGGAGGCTACAATGAGCAGTTCTTC. Translated, it gives CASIGSAAGGYNEQFF.

This chain uses TRBV4-1 with TRBJ2-5; D may be TRBD2 (5 bases). The germline V and J ends were trimmed by 0 bases and 7 bases, with 15 bases remaining between them. This CDR3 is built from 15 residues. Germline CDR1 is MGHRA and CDR2 is YSYEKL. CDR3 bases: TGCGCCAGCAGCCAAGATCCACCGGACGCGGGGACCCAGTACTTC. Protein sequence: CASSQDPPDAGTQYF.

The CDR3 nucleotides are TGTGCCATCAGTGAGTCGATGCTAGGAGGATACGAGCAGTACTTC. It encodes CAISESMLGGYEQYF. The V gene is TRBV10-3, the J gene TRBJ2-7; TRBD2 might be the D (5 bases). This CDR3 contains 15 residues. V shed 0 bases and J shed 4 bases, with 13 bases lying between them. Germline-derived CDR1 and CDR2 are ENHRY and SYGVKD.

This clonotype has just a few counts. This chain uses TRBV20-1 with TRBJ2-3; no firm D call. Germline assignment: CDR1 DFQATT and CDR2 SNEGSKA (reference sequence). The V and J ends lost 5 bases and 2 bases respectively, with 11 bases between them. The CDR3 spans 13 residues. Here the CDR3 reads CSAWKTDTDTQYF. CDR3 DNA sequence: TGCAGTGCTTGGAAGACGGACACAGATACGCAGTATTTT.